Reported below is one T cell receptor beta chain. Libraries were prepared by immunoSEQ multiplex PCR; TCRdb keeps only in-frame clonotypes and omits some of them. The table has 130,000 to 150,000 clones, under 95% seen once; the top ten hold 2.8%. This CDR3 region has 14 residues. The germline gives CDR1 LGHDT, CDR2 YNNKEL (reference sequence). V gave up 4 bases and J gave up 0 bases, with 7 bases separating them. This sample stems from a study of T cell responses to AZD1222 COVID-19 vaccine. This clonotype was obtained from an adult in good health. The input for sequencing was peripheral blood, taken on day 0 of MenACWY control vaccination. The chain combines TRBV3-1 (or the pseudogene TRBV3-2) with TRBJ1-3; D gene ambiguous. The CDR3 nucleotides read TGTGCCAGCAGCCCTAGCGGCTCTGGAAACACCATATATTTT. This codes for CASSPSGSGNTIYF.